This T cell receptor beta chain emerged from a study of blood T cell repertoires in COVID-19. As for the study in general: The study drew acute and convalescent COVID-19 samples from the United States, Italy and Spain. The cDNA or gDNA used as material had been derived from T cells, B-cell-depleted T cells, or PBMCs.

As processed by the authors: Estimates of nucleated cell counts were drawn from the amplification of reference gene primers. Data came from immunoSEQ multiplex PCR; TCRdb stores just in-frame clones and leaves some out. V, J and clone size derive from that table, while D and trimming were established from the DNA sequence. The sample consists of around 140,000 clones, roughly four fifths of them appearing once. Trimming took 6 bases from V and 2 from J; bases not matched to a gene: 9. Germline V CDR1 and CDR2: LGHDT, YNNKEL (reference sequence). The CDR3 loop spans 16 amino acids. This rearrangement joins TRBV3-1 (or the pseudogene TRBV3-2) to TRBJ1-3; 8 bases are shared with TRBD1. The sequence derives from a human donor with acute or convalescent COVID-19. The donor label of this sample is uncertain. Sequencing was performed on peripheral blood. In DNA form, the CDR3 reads TGTGCCAGCAGGGGGCGGGGGACAGGACCTGGAAACACCATATATTTT. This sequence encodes CASRGRGTGPGNTIYF.